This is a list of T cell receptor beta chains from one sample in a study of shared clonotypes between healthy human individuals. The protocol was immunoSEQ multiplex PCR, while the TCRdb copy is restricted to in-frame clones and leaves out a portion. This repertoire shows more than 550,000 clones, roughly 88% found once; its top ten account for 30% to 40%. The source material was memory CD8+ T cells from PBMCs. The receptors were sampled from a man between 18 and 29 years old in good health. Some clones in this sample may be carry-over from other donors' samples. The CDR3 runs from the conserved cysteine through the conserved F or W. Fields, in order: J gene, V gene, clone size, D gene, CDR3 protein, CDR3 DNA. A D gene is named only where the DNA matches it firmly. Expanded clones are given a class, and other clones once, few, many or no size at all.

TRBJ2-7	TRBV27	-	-	CASSLSGGVPHEQYF	TGTGCCAGCAGTTTATCGGGGGGAGTACCGCACGAGCAGTACTTC
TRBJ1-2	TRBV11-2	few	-	CASLPDWGPYGYTF	TGTGCCAGCCTCCCTGACTGGGGGCCCTATGGCTACACCTTC
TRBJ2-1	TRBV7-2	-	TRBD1	CASSMDREQFF	TGTGCCAGCAGCATGGACAGGGAGCAGTTCTTC
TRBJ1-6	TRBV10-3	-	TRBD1	CAIGDSLNSPLHF	TGTGCCATCGGGGACAGTCTTAATTCACCCCTCCACTTT
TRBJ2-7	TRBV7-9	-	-	CASSPVGATTYEQYF	TGTGCCAGCAGCCCTGTCGGGGCGACAACCTACGAGCAGTACTTC
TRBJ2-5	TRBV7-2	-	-	CASSLGDFPGWETQYF	TGTGCCAGCAGCTTAGGTGACTTCCCGGGGTGGGAGACCCAGTACTTC
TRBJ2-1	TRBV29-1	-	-	CSVVVSNEQFF	TGCAGCGTTGTGGTCAGCAATGAGCAGTTCTTC
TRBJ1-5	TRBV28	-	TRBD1	CATGTGGSQPQHF	TGTGCCACCGGGACAGGGGGCAGTCAGCCCCAGCATTTT
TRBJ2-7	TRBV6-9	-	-	CASNQDRKSYEQYF	TGTGCCAGCAACCAGGACAGAAAGTCCTACGAGCAGTACTTC
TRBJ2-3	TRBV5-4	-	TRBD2	CASSALGTSESTDTQYF	TGTGCCAGCAGCGCACTCGGGACTAGCGAGAGCACAGATACGCAGTATTTT
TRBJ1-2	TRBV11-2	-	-	CASSPSGGNYGYTF	TGTGCCAGCTCCCCTAGTGGCGGTAACTATGGCTACACCTTC
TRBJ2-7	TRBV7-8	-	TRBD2	CASSLDTSGVEQYF	TGTGCCAGCAGCTTGGATACTAGCGGAGTAGAGCAGTACTTC
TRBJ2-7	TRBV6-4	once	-	CASSDVAWAEQYF	TGTGCCAGCAGTGACGTAGCTTGGGCAGAGCAGTACTTC
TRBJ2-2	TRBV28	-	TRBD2	CASSLLAGGIGELFF	TGTGCCAGCAGTTTATTGGCGGGAGGCATCGGGGAGCTGTTTTTT
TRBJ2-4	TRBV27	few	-	CASQLVCQYF	TGTGCCAGCCAACTCGTGTGTCAGTACTTC
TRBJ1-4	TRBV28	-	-	CASSLPRGENEKLFF	TGTGCCAGCAGCCTACCCAGAGGGGAGAATGAAAAACTGTTTTTT
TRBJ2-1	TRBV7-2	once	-	CASSLTTLRDNEQFF	TGTGCCAGCAGCTTAACCACCCTCAGGGACAACGAGCAGTTCTTC
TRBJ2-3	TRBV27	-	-	CASSLRGRSAADTQYF	TGTGCCAGCAGTTTAAGAGGGAGAAGCGCGGCAGATACGCAGTATTTT
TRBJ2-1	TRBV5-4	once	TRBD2	CASRTSGSNEQFF	TGTGCCAGCAGGACTAGCGGGTCTAATGAGCAGTTCTTC
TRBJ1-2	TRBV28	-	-	CASSGSARDGYTF	TGTGCCAGCAGTGGGTCGGCGCGGGATGGCTACACCTTC
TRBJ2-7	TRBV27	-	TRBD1	CASSLRTGLSYEQYF	TGTGCCAGCAGCCTCAGGACAGGGCTTTCCTACGAGCAGTACTTC
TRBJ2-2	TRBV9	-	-	CASSADSPGELFF	TGTGCCAGCAGCGCGGACAGTCCCGGGGAGCTGTTTTTT
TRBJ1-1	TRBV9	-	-	CASSVADRREAFF	TGTGCCAGCAGCGTGGCTGACAGGAGAGAAGCTTTCTTT
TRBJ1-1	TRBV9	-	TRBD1	CASSVELGTGSEAFF	TGTGCCAGCAGCGTAGAACTAGGGACAGGAAGTGAAGCTTTCTTT
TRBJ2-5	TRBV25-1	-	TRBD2	CASRPRGGQETQYF	TGTGCCAGCAGACCCCGGGGGGGCCAAGAGACCCAGTACTTC
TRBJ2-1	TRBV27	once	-	CASSLGAGSYNEQFF	TGTGCCAGCAGTTTAGGGGCGGGATCCTACAATGAGCAGTTCTTC
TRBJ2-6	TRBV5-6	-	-	CASSTVTGSGANVLTF	TGTGCCAGCAGCACTGTTACAGGATCTGGGGCCAACGTCCTGACTTTC
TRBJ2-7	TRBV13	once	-	CASSLGAQTYEQYF	TGTGCCAGCAGCTTAGGAGCACAGACTTACGAGCAGTACTTC
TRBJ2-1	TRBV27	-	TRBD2	CASRMWGGEQFF	TGTGCCAGCAGGATGTGGGGGGGTGAGCAGTTCTTC
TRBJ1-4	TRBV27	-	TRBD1	CASSPRQGYEKLFF	TGTGCCAGCAGTCCCCGACAGGGGTATGAAAAACTGTTTTTT
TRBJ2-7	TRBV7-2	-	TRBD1	CASSSGQGGSYEQYF	TGTGCCAGCAGCTCAGGACAGGGAGGATCCTACGAGCAGTACTTC
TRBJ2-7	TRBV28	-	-	CASTPGLATYEQYF	TGTGCCAGCACCCCTGGGCTAGCTACCTACGAGCAGTACTTC
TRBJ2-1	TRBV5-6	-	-	CASSSWTEQFF	TGTGCCAGCAGCTCATGGACTGAGCAGTTCTTC
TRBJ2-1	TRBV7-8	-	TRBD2	CASILNPSGHNEQFF	TGTGCCAGCATACTTAACCCTAGCGGGCACAATGAGCAGTTCTTC
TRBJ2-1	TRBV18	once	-	CASSLTGTRVPPEQFF	TGTGCCAGCTCACTAACCGGGACCCGTGTCCCCCCTGAGCAGTTCTTC